The 4 T cell receptor beta chains in this list originate from one sample, sequenced in a study of ipilimumab plus nivolumab after autologous stem cell transplantation. The repertoire was sequenced with immunoSEQ multiplex PCR; TCRdb's copy has only in-frame clones and lacks some. The table has around 45,000 clones, nearly 90% seen once; the top ten hold approximately 0.83%. The sequencing used PBMCs, collected in a trial of ipilimumab plus nivolumab as post-transplant consolidation. The receptors derive from a male donor with multiple myeloma.

J is TRBJ2-7 and V is TRBV6-1, with 8 bases that match TRBD1. The CDR3 runs 15 residues. CDR1 is MNHNS and CDR2 is SASEGT in the germline V gene. Trimming removed 5 bases from V and 0 bases from J; junction bases left unmatched: 6. CDR3 nucleotide sequence: TGTGCCAGCAGTAATCCGGACAGGGTCTCCTACGAGCAGTACTTC. Its translation is CASSNPDRVSYEQYF.

The chain is built from TRBV19 and TRBJ2-5, with 9 bases aligning to TRBD1. Germline V gives CDR1 LNHDA, CDR2 SQIVND (reference sequence). The CDR3 runs to 14 residues. The ends lost 7 bases at V and 0 bases at J; junction bases unmatched: 3. The CDR3 DNA reads TGTGCCAGTACCCGGACAGGGGACCAAGAGACCCAGTACTTC. Amino acids: CASTRTGDQETQYF.

The chain joins TRBV7-2 to TRBJ1-5, with a weak D call TRBD1 (5 bases). This CDR3 has 16 amino acids. CDR1 and CDR2 (germline): SGHTA, FQGNSA. Trimming shortened V by 4 bases and J by 0 bases, and 13 bases separated the two germline ends. The chain's CDR3 is CASSSILRGSNQPQHF. The CDR3 region has the DNA TGTGCCAGCAGCTCCATCTTGAGGGGTAGCAATCAGCCCCAGCATTTT.

This chain joins TRBV5-1 and TRBJ1-4; D is unresolved. Germline-derived CDR1 and CDR2 are SGHRS and YFSETQ. Trimming took 4 bases from V and 4 from J, leaving 11 bases between them. This CDR3 comprises 14 residues. This CDR3 is CASSAREGNEKLFF. CDR3 nucleotide sequence: TGCGCCAGCAGCGCCCGGGAGGGTAATGAAAAACTGTTTTTT.